This TCR beta chain comes out of a study of cytomegalovirus exposure and HLA in healthy donors. The study's findings and limits: Researchers catalogued around 150 TCR beta chains as cytomegalovirus-associated. Most TCR sequences were uncommon, yet certain public TCRs appeared in many donors. The tendency of first-cohort TCR clusters to co-occur in the 120 validation repertoires was identified by a subsequent analysis.

From the roughly 110-subject validation cohort, which was separate from the roughly 670-subject first cohort, the donors were drawn. The germline V and J ends were trimmed by 7 bases and 4 bases, with 17 bases remaining between them. CDR3 length equals 15 residues. Germline CDR1 reads SGHTS; CDR2 reads YDEGEE. Remarks on this clone: What it binds is not known.

Produced via immunoSEQ multiplex PCR; TCRdb's table is partial and in-frame only. The sample includes around 350,000 clones, roughly 89% of them seen just once. Sequenced sample: PBMCs. The clonotype originates from a woman in her late teens or twenties in good health and CMV-seronegative. The genes are TRBV5-8 and TRBJ1-4; tentative D call: TRBD1 (6 bases). This chain's CDR3 is CASGRRGASNEKLFF. The DNA for the CDR3 is TGTGCCAGCGGGCGTCGGGGGGCAAGTAATGAAAAACTGTTTTTT.